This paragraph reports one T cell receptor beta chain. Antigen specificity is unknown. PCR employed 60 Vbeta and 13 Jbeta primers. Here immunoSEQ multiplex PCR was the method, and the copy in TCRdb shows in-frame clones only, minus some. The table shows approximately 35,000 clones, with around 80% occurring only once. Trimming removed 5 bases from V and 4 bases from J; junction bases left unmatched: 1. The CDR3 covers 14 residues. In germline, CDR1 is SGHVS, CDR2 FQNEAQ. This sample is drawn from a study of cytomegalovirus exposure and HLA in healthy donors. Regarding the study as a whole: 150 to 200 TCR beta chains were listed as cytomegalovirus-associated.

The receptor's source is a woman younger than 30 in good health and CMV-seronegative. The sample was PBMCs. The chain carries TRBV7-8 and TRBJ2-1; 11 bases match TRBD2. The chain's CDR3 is CASSRLAGYNEQFF. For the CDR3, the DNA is TGTGCCAGCAGCAGACTAGCGGGATACAATGAGCAGTTCTTC.